Following are 20 T cell receptor beta chains from one sample sequenced in a study of blood T cell repertoires in COVID-19. Generated by immunoSEQ multiplex PCR, the TCRdb table keeps only in-frame clones and is missing some. The sample shows under 200,000 clones, approximately 84% of them seen only once. Sequenced material: peripheral blood. These receptor sequences come from a woman of 80 years or more with acute or convalescent COVID-19.

The DNA for the CDR3 is TGTGCCAGCAGCTTAAGGGAGCTGGAGCCCCAGCATTTT. This codes for CASSLRELEPQHF. The chain links TRBV7-3 to TRBJ1-5; D call uncertain. V lost 1 base, J lost 8 bases, and 9 bases lay in between. The CDR3 loop spans 13 amino acids. Germline CDR1 is SGHTA and CDR2 is FQGTGA.

The chain couples TRBV6-5 to TRBJ2-7; 10 nucleotides line up with TRBD1. Germline values: CDR1 MNHEY, CDR2 SVGAGI. Trimming took 0 bases from V and 5 from J; bases not matched to a gene: 4. This CDR3 is built from 15 residues. As DNA, the CDR3 is TGTGCCAGCAGTTACTCCGGGACAGGGGACCACGAGCAGTACTTC. As protein: CASSYSGTGDHEQYF.

The V call is TRBV7-3, the J call TRBJ2-2, with D unresolved. The CDR3 is 14 amino acids. V dropped 2 bases and J dropped 5 bases, with 9 bases sitting between them. Germline lookup yields CDR1 SGHTA and CDR2 FQGTGA. CDR3 in amino acids: CASSLSSLTGELFF. CDR3 in DNA: TGTGCCAGCAGCTTATCCAGTTTGACCGGGGAGCTGTTTTTT.

The rearrangement links TRBV6-5 to TRBJ2-4; D may be TRBD2 (5 bases). Trimming cost V 2 bases and J 2 bases, with 13 bases left between them. The CDR3 covers 16 residues. Germline V lookup: CDR1 MNHEY, CDR2 SVGAGI. This CDR3 reads CASSYGRPGSKNIQYF. CDR3 in DNA: TGTGCCAGCAGTTACGGCCGCCCGGGATCCAAAAACATTCAGTACTTC.

This clone showed up just a few times. This chain uses TRBV19 with TRBJ1-1, with a weak D call TRBD1 (5 bases). The ends were cut back, 2 bases at V and 8 bases at J, with 9 bases in the middle. CDR1 and CDR2 from the germline V gene are LNHDA and SQIVND (reference sequence). The CDR3 has 12 residues. The CDR3 region has the DNA TGTGCCAGTAGTATAACCAGGGAAGAAGCTTTCTTT. Protein: CASSITREEAFF.

This clone was recorded a few times. The V gene is TRBV25-1, the J gene TRBJ1-1, with a weak D call TRBD1 (5 bases). The CDR3 is 14 residues long. The V gene's germline CDR1 is MGHDK and CDR2 SYGVNS. The V gene lost 4 bases and the J gene lost 3 bases, with 12 bases spanning the gap. The CDR3 reads CASSVDSSYTEAFF. The CDR3 nucleotides are TGTGCCAGCAGTGTTGACAGTTCATACACTGAAGCTTTCTTT.

The chain links TRBV3-1 (or the pseudogene TRBV3-2) to TRBJ1-5; D unresolved. Trimming took off 2 bases at V and 3 bases at J, with 8 bases between the two ends. The CDR3 covers 14 residues. The V gene's germline CDR1 is LGHDT and CDR2 YNNKEL (reference sequence). The CDR3 DNA is TGTGCCAGCAGCCAAAGCACTCACAATCAGCCCCAGCATTTT. Translation: CASSQSTHNQPQHF.

The V and J genes are TRBV18 and TRBJ2-3; tentative D call: TRBD1 (6 bases). Between the trimmed V and J ends, which lost 2 bases and 1 base, there was a span of 10 bases. Germline assignment: CDR1 KGHSH and CDR2 LQKENI. This CDR3 is 15 amino acids long. As DNA, the CDR3 is TGTGCCAGCTCACCAAGACAGGCCCGCACAGATACGCAGTATTTT. This translates into CASSPRQARTDTQYF.

The chain is built from TRBV27 and TRBJ1-6; TRBD1 aligns across 7 bases. Germline CDR1 is MNHEY and CDR2 is SMNVEV (reference sequence). The CDR3 extends over 14 amino acids. Trimming removed 6 bases from V and 6 bases from J; junction bases left unmatched: 5. Here the CDR3 reads CASRGQTSNSPLHF. CDR3 bases: TGTGCCAGCAGGGGACAGACCTCTAATTCACCCCTCCACTTT.

The chain employs TRBV27 and TRBJ2-1, with TRBD2 matching 7 bases. Germline V gene sequence: CDR1 MNHEY, CDR2 SMNVEV (reference sequence). The CDR3 is 15 residues long. After removal of 4 bases from V and 9 bases from J, the junction contained 12 bases not matched to a gene. The CDR3 region is CASSSWAGALGEQFF. CDR3 nucleotides: TGTGCCAGCAGTTCATGGGCGGGAGCCCTAGGTGAGCAGTTCTTC.

The rearrangement uses TRBV5-1 and TRBJ1-1; D remains ambiguous. V shed 7 bases and J shed 7 bases, with 20 bases lying between them. In germline, CDR1 is SGHRS, CDR2 YFSETQ. The CDR3 is 14 amino acids. In DNA, the CDR3 is TGCGCCAGCGGATCGGGTGCCTCAACTTTTGAAGCTTTCTTT. It is translated as CASGSGASTFEAFF. Using reference TRBV5-1 and TRBJ1-1 for the parts outside the CDR3, the full variable domain is KAGVTQTPRYLIKTRGQQVTLSCSPISGHRSVSWYQQTPGQGLQFLFEYFSETQRNKGNFPGRFSGRQFSNSRSEMNVSTLELGDSALYLCASGSGASTFEAFFGQGTRLTVV.

V usage is TRBV28 and J usage is TRBJ1-6; no definite D call. This CDR3 comprises 14 residues. CDR1 is MDHEN and CDR2 is SYDVKM in the germline V gene. Between the trimmed V and J ends, which lost 3 bases and 6 bases, there was a span of 9 bases. DNA for the CDR3: TGTGCCAGCAGTTTTGTACAGCCTAATTCACCCCTCCACTTT. This sequence encodes CASSFVQPNSPLHF.

The CDR3: CASSLDRGSPPLYEQYF. CDR3 in DNA: TGTGCCAGCTCACTAGACAGGGGCTCTCCCCCACTTTACGAGCAGTACTTC. The gene calls are TRBV18 and TRBJ2-7; TRBD1 aligns across 8 bases. Trimming took 4 bases from V and 4 from J; bases not matched to a gene: 15. This CDR3 comprises 17 residues. Germline V gene data show CDR1 as KGHSH and CDR2 as LQKENI.

This chain joins TRBV5-1 and TRBJ2-1, with a tentative D call TRBD1 (6 bases). Germline V gene lookup returns CDR1 SGHRS and CDR2 YFSETQ. The V and J ends lost 4 bases and 2 bases respectively, with 10 bases between them. This CDR3 is built from 14 residues. CDR3 nucleotide sequence: TGCGCCAGCAGCCAAGGACAGACCTACAATGAGCAGTTCTTC. The encoded protein is CASSQGQTYNEQFF.

The rearrangement uses TRBV18 and TRBJ2-1; TRBD2 agrees at 14 bases. This CDR3 has 17 residues. V dropped 2 bases and J dropped 10; count of bases not matched to a gene: 10. Germline CDR1 KGHSH, CDR2 LQKENI. CDR3 region: CASSPGTSGSLTEEQFF. CDR3 DNA sequence: TGTGCCAGCTCACCAGGGACTAGCGGGAGTTTAACAGAGGAGCAGTTCTTC.

The rearrangement uses TRBV18 and TRBJ2-6; the D gene is possibly TRBD2 (6 bases). The CDR3 loop spans 18 amino acids. Germline values: CDR1 KGHSH, CDR2 LQKENI. Trimming removed 0 bases from V and 0 bases from J, with 12 bases in between. The CDR3 DNA reads TGTGCCAGCTCACCACCGGCCGGAGGGGCCTCTGGGGCCAACGTCCTGACTTTC. This gives the protein CASSPPAGGASGANVLTF.

Here the CDR3 DNA reads TGTGCCACCAGCAGAGATGTCGCCAGCTCTGGAAACACCATATATTTT. It codes for CATSRDVASSGNTIYF. This sequence joins TRBV15 and TRBJ1-3; D unresolved. The CDR3 extends over 16 amino acids. Trimming stripped 0 bases from V and 0 bases from J, with 9 bases between. Germline V gives CDR1 LNHNV, CDR2 YYDKDF (reference sequence).

The V and J genes are TRBV28 and TRBJ1-6; maybe TRBD1 (5 bases). The V end was cut by 5 bases, the J end by 10 bases, with 9 bases between. Germline V lookup: CDR1 MDHEN, CDR2 SYDVKM. The CDR3 is 12 amino acids. CDR3 region: CASSQGDSPLHF. The DNA for the CDR3 is TGTGCCAGCAGTCAGGGCGACTCACCCCTCCACTTT.

This clone was detected once. The chain employs TRBV7-9 and TRBJ2-1; TRBD1 aligns across 11 bases. V shed 7 bases and J 5 bases; nucleotides not matched to a gene: 13. Germline CDR1 and CDR2: SEHNR and FQNEAQ (reference sequence). The length of the CDR3 is 17 residues. The CDR3 region is CASTTRTGGARDNEQFF. The CDR3 DNA follows: TGTGCCAGCACAACACGGACAGGGGGCGCGCGGGACAATGAGCAGTTCTTC.

CDR3 DNA: TGTGCCAGCAGCTTAAATAGGGAGGGAGCTTTCTTT. Amino acid sequence: CASSLNREGAFF. The V call is TRBV7-2, the J call TRBJ1-1; D ambiguous. From germline, CDR1 is SGHTA and CDR2 FQGNSA. V shed 2 bases and J shed 10 bases, with 11 bases lying between them. The CDR3 is 12 residues long.